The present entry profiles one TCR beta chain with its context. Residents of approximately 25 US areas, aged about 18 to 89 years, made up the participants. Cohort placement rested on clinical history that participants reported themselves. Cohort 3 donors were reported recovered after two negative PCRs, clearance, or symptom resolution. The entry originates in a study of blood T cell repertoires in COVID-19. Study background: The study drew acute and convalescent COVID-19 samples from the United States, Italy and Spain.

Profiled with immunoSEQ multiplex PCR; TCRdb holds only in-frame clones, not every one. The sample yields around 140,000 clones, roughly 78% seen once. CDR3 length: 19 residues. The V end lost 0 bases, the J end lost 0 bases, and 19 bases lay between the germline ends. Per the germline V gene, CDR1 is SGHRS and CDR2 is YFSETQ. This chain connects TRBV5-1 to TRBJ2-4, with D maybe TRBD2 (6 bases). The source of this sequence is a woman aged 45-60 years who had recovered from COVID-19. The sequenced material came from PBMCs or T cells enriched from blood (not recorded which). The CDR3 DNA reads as TGCGCCAGCAGCTTGGAGGCGGGGCGGGCACCCCTAGCCAAAAACATTCAGTACTTC. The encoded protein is CASSLEAGRAPLAKNIQYF.